A single sample is the source of the 12 T cell receptor beta chains below, sequenced in a study of shared clonotypes between healthy human individuals. Sequenced by immunoSEQ multiplex PCR; TCRdb stores in-frame clones only, minus some. The sample carries hundreds of thousands of clones, roughly 94% recorded once. Naive CD8 isolation took CD45RO-negative cells positively selected for CCR7 and excluded terminally differentiated effector memory CD45RA+ cells. The sequencing sample was made of naive CD8+ T cells sorted from blood. Receptor source: a man younger than 40 in good health.

This chain connects TRBV2 to TRBJ2-2; D unresolved. The V gene lost 5 bases and the J gene lost 0 bases, with 13 bases spanning the gap. This CDR3 has 16 amino acids. Germline V gene sequence: CDR1 SNHLY, CDR2 FYNNEI. The CDR3 DNA is TGTGCCAGCAGTAGCCTAGAAAAGTCGAACACCGGGGAGCTGTTTTTT. It translates to CASSSLEKSNTGELFF.

The CDR3 loop reads CASSSTGTSYEQYF. The CDR3 DNA is TGTGCCAGCAGCTCGACAGGGACTTCCTACGAGCAGTACTTC. The chain links TRBV7-9 to TRBJ2-5; possibly TRBD1 for D (7 bases). The DNA end favors TRBJ2-7, so the J call may be wrong. This CDR3 has 14 residues. Germline V gives CDR1 SEHNR, CDR2 FQNEAQ (reference sequence).

This clone has only one observation. The CDR3 region has the DNA TGCAGCGTTGTGGAGCGGGAGTCCTACAATGAGCAGTTCTTC. It yields the protein CSVVERESYNEQFF. V and J are TRBV29-1 and TRBJ2-1, with 8 nucleotides matching TRBD2. CDR3 length: 14 residues. The germline V gene encodes CDR1 SQVTM and CDR2 ANQGSEA. After removal of 4 bases from V and 1 base from J, the junction contained 3 bases not matched to a gene.

This chain connects TRBV7-9 to TRBJ2-7; 10 positions agree with TRBD1. This CDR3 spans 15 amino acids. V trimming: 2 bases; J trimming: 4 bases; junction bases outside the gene matches: 5. Germline assignment: CDR1 SEHNR and CDR2 FQNEAQ (reference sequence). CDR3 residues: CASSLSTGGEYEQYF. CDR3 coding DNA: TGTGCCAGCAGCTTATCGACAGGGGGCGAGTACGAGCAGTACTTC.

This clone is a singleton in its sample. The CDR3 sequence: CASREINTDTQYF. CDR3 coding DNA: TGTGCCAGCAGGGAAATAAACACAGATACGCAGTATTTT. This chain uses TRBV11-2 with TRBJ2-3; no definite D call. Trimming removed 6 bases from V and 2 bases from J, with 9 bases in between. Germline CDR1 is SGHAT and CDR2 is FQNNGV. There are 13 residues in the CDR3.

This rearrangement joins TRBV7-8 to TRBJ1-1; weak D call: TRBD1 (6 bases). Trimming removed 1 base at V and 8 bases at J, with 14 bases between. The CDR3 covers 14 residues. Germline CDR1 reads SGHVS; CDR2 reads FQNEAQ. CDR3 bases: TGTGCCAGCAGCTTAGGGGGGCCCAAAAGAGAAGCTTTCTTT. The encoded protein is CASSLGGPKREAFF.

This chain links TRBV28 with TRBJ2-5; 7 nucleotides match TRBD1. Germline V CDR1 and CDR2: MDHEN, SYDVKM. V lost 6 bases, J lost 2 bases, and 18 bases stayed unmatched. The CDR3 sequence is 18 residues long. DNA of the CDR3: TGTGCCAGCAGCAGCGTCGACAGGGTGGGGATCGGTCAAGAGACCCAGTACTTC. Translation gives CASSSVDRVGIGQETQYF.

The V gene is TRBV9, the J gene TRBJ2-5; D is perhaps TRBD1 (8 bases). V lost 0 bases and J 7 bases, leaving 13 bases between the germline ends. This CDR3 spans 14 amino acids. The germline gives CDR1 SGDLS, CDR2 YYNGEE. The CDR3 spells CASSVEDREGTQYF. The CDR3 nucleotides are TGTGCCAGCAGCGTAGAGGACAGGGAGGGGACCCAGTACTTC.

V gene TRBV13 combines with J gene TRBJ2-3; 11 nucleotides match TRBD2. J was trimmed by 4 bases and V by 4 bases; bases with no gene match: 10. The CDR3 is 17 residues long. The germline V gene has CDR1 PRHDT and CDR2 FYEKMQ (reference sequence). The CDR3, as DNA: TGTGCCAGCAGCTCAGGAGGGCTAGCGGGAGGACCAGATACGCAGTATTTT. This codes for CASSSGGLAGGPDTQYF. The entire variable domain, with the rest obtained from reference TRBV13 and TRBJ2-3, is as follows: AAGVIQSPRHLIKEKRETATLKCYPIPRHDTVYWYQQGPGQDPQFLISFYEKMQSDKGSIPDRFSAQQFSDYHSELNMSSLELGDSALYFCASSSGGLAGGPDTQYFGPGTRLTVL.

The V and J genes are TRBV5-1 and TRBJ1-1; TRBD1 matches 7 bases. The CDR3 runs to 16 residues. In germline, CDR1 is SGHRS, CDR2 YFSETQ. V was clipped by 0 bases and J by 0 bases; unmatched bases: 5. The CDR3 bases are TGCGCCAGCAGCTTGGCGGGACAGAGAATGAACACTGAAGCTTTCTTT. Amino acids: CASSLAGQRMNTEAFF.

This rearrangement joins TRBV5-4 to TRBJ1-1; maybe TRBD1 (6 bases). Trimming stripped 4 bases from V and 8 bases from J, with 15 bases between. Germline-derived CDR1 and CDR2 are SGHNT and YYREEE (reference sequence). The CDR3 covers 13 residues. Written as DNA, the CDR3 is TGTGCCAGCAGCATTTTCAACAGGGTCGAAGCTTTCTTT. Its translation is CASSIFNRVEAFF.

The chain uses TRBV15 and TRBJ2-1; D uncertain. CDR1 is LNHNV, CDR2 YYDKDF, per germline (reference sequence). Trimming took 5 bases from V and 5 from J, leaving 10 bases between them. This CDR3 is 13 amino acids long. In DNA, the CDR3 is TGTGCCACCAGCCCCTCAAGGGACAATGAGCAGTTCTTC. It yields the protein CATSPSRDNEQFF.